These T cell receptor beta chains were read from a single sample in a study of OX40 agonist ivuxolimab in advanced cancers. The method was immunoSEQ multiplex PCR; TCRdb's version includes in-frame clones alone and lacks a portion of them. The table has tens of thousands of clones, about 88% seen once. Sequenced material: CD4+ or CD8+ T cells sorted from blood, taken in a trial of the OX40 agonist ivuxolimab. The receptors were sampled from an adult with an advanced solid tumor such as melanoma, head and neck, liver or kidney cancer. CDR3s include the opening cysteine and the closing phenylalanine or tryptophan. D genes are given only for firm matches. Clone size is stated in some rows and not others, as once, few, many or a class when expanded.

d_call	clone_size	j_call	v_call	cdr3_nt	cdr3_aa
NA	NA	TRBJ2-3	TRBV5-1	TGCGCCAGCAGGCGATTTTTGACTTCGGGAACAGATACGCAGTATTTT	CASRRFLTSGTDTQYF
NA	NA	TRBJ1-2	TRBV28	TGTGCCAGCAGTACTTTAGGTAACTATGGCTACACCTTC	CASSTLGNYGYTF
NA	NA	TRBJ2-6	TRBV2	TGTGCCAGCAGATCTGGGGCCAACGTCCTGACTTTC	CASRSGANVLTF
NA	few	TRBJ1-1	TRBV20-1	TGCAGTGCTAGTGTCCACGATGAAGCTTTCTTT	CSASVHDEAFF
TRBD1	NA	TRBJ2-3	TRBV7-8	TGTGCCAGCAGCTTAGGGGACAGTAGCACAGATACGCAGTATTTT	CASSLGDSSTDTQYF
NA	NA	TRBJ2-7	TRBV28	TGTGCCAGCAGTGTCCCTTCTAGCTACGAGCAGTACTTC	CASSVPSSYEQYF
TRBD2	NA	TRBJ2-3	TRBV7-2	TGTGCCAGCACTCTAGCGGGGGGCCAAAATGTAGATACGCAGTATTTT	CASTLAGGQNVDTQYF
TRBD2	NA	TRBJ2-5	TRBV6-1	TGTGCCAGCAAGGCTAGCGGGCAAGAGACCCAGTACTTC	CASKASGQETQYF
NA	NA	TRBJ1-2	TRBV6-5	TGTGCCAGCAGTTACGGTGACAGGTCTTCCTACACCTTC	CASSYGDRSSYTF
NA	NA	TRBJ2-7	TRBV25-1	TGTGCCAGCTCCGAACTGGGTACCTTATCCTACGAGCAGTACTTC	CASSELGTLSYEQYF
NA	NA	TRBJ1-1	TRBV27	TGTGCCAGCAGTTTTCGAGGGTATACTGAAGCTTTCTTT	CASSFRGYTEAFF
TRBD2	NA	TRBJ2-1	TRBV25-1	TGTGCCAGCAGTGGAACTAGCGGCATGGACAATGAGCAGTTCTTC	CASSGTSGMDNEQFF
NA	NA	TRBJ1-5	TRBV27	TGTGCCAGCAGTTTCGACCCTCGGGGGGGGGCAGATAGCAATCAGCCCCAGCATTTT	CASSFDPRGGADSNQPQHF
NA	NA	TRBJ2-1	TRBV5-1	TGCGCCAGCAGCCAGGGACAAGAAACTAATGAGCAGTTCTTC	CASSQGQETNEQFF
TRBD1	NA	TRBJ2-7	TRBV11-2	TGTGCCAGCAGCCCCCTGGGCGGGGACAGGGCCGGCGAGCAGTACTTC	CASSPLGGDRAGEQYF
NA	NA	TRBJ2-7	TRBV7-8	TGTGCCAGCAGCCCCGTAATGGGACCGGCCTCCTACGAGCAGTACTTC	CASSPVMGPASYEQYF
NA	NA	TRBJ1-1	TRBV5-6	TGTGCCAGCAGCTTGAATATCAGGGATTCACGGGAGGACACTGAAGCTTTCTTT	CASSLNIRDSREDTEAFF
NA	NA	TRBJ2-7	TRBV6-5	TGTGCCAGCAGTTTTTACGGGAGACCCTACGAGCAGTACTTC	CASSFYGRPYEQYF
NA	few	TRBJ2-1	TRBV6-5	TGTGCCAGCAGTTACTCGTCCCGGGAATTTCATGAGCAGTTCTTC	CASSYSSREFHEQFF
TRBD1	NA	TRBJ2-3	TRBV10-3	TGTGCCATCAGTTGGCCCACTCTTGACAGGGGCCAGGGGCATACGCAGTATTTT	CAISWPTLDRGQGHTQYF
NA	NA	TRBJ2-3	TRBV9	TGTGCCAGCAGCGTAAGGGGCTCAGATACGCAGTATTTT	CASSVRGSDTQYF
TRBD2	few	TRBJ2-3	TRBV4-1	TGCGCCAGCAGCCAAGGGGAGGCGGGAGGAAGGACAGATACGCAGTATTTT	CASSQGEAGGRTDTQYF
NA	once	TRBJ1-1	TRBV18	TGTGCCAGCTCACCAGGGCAGTCGAACACTGAAGCTTTCTTT	CASSPGQSNTEAFF
TRBD1	NA	TRBJ1-2	TRBV23-1	TGCGCCAGCAGTCAGACCGGGACAGAGGGCCGCGGCTACACCTTC	CASSQTGTEGRGYTF
NA	NA	TRBJ2-3	TRBV5-5	TGTGCCAGCAGCCGCGGACGGGCTTCCCCAGATACGCAGTATTTT	CASSRGRASPDTQYF
TRBD2	NA	TRBJ2-1	TRBV7-7	TGTGCCAGCAGCCTGACTAGCGGGAGGGTAAATGAGCAGTTCTTC	CASSLTSGRVNEQFF
TRBD1	NA	TRBJ2-1	TRBV5-1	TGCGCCAGCAGCTTGGAAGCAGGGGGCGCGATGTCAGGCGAGCAGTTCTTC	CASSLEAGGAMSGEQFF
TRBD2	NA	TRBJ2-6	TRBV28	TGTGCCAGCATCCCGGGGGGTTGGTACTCTGGGGCCAACGTCCTGACTTTC	CASIPGGWYSGANVLTF
NA	NA	TRBJ2-5	TRBV7-2	TGTGCCAGGTTAGGTCTGGAGATTGGGACCCAGTACTTC	CARLGLEIGTQYF
NA	NA	TRBJ2-5	TRBV9	TGTGCCAGCAGCGTTGGGACTGAACAAGAGACCCAGTACTTC	CASSVGTEQETQYF
TRBD1	NA	TRBJ1-4	TRBV7-2	TGTGCCAGCAGCCTCCCGGGACAGCTTAATGAAAAACTGTTTTTT	CASSLPGQLNEKLFF
TRBD2	NA	TRBJ2-3	TRBV6-5	TGTGCCAGCAGTTTCAGCGGGAGCAGGCCCCATACGCAGTATTTT	CASSFSGSRPHTQYF
NA	NA	TRBJ1-1	TRBV7-2	TGTGCCAGCAGCGCCGACAGTATGAACACTGAAGCTTTCTTT	CASSADSMNTEAFF
NA	NA	TRBJ2-1	TRBV7-6	TGTGCCAGCAGCTTAGAGGACAGAATGAATGAGCAGTTCTTC	CASSLEDRMNEQFF
NA	few	TRBJ1-1	TRBV5-6	TGTGCCAGCAGCCAAGTCTGGCGGACAACGAACACTGAAGCTTTCTTT	CASSQVWRTTNTEAFF
NA	NA	TRBJ2-2	TRBV30	TGTGCCTGGAATCAGGGCGTGACCGGGGAGCTGTTTTTT	CAWNQGVTGELFF
TRBD1	NA	TRBJ1-4	TRBV9	TGTGCCAGCAGCGTGGGGACAGACCTGACGGGGGAAAAACTGTTTTTT	CASSVGTDLTGEKLFF
TRBD1	few	TRBJ2-5	TRBV4-3	TGCGCCAGCAGCGATTTTACAGGGGAGACGGAGACCCAGTACTTC	CASSDFTGETETQYF
NA	NA	TRBJ1-5	TRBV28	TGTGCCAGCAGTTTTCGCAGAGCTGTCAGCAATCAGCCCCAGCATTTT	CASSFRRAVSNQPQHF
NA	few	TRBJ2-1	TRBV20-1	TGCAGTGCCAAAATTAGCGATGAGCAGTTCTTC	CSAKISDEQFF
TRBD1	few	TRBJ2-7	TRBV19	TGTGCCAGTAGACCTGGGACAGGGAGCTCCTACGAGCAGTACTTC	CASRPGTGSSYEQYF